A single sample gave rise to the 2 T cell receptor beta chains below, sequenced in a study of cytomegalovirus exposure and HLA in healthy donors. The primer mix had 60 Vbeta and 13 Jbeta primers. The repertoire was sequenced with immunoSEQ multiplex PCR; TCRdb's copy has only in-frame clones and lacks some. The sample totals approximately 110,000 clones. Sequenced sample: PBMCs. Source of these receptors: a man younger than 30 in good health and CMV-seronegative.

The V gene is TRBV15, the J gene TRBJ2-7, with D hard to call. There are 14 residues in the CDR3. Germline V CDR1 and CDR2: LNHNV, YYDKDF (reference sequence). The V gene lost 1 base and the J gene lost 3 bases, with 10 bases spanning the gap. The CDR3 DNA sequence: TGTGCCACCAGCAGAGGGCTTGGGCTCTACGAGCAGTACTTC. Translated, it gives CATSRGLGLYEQYF.

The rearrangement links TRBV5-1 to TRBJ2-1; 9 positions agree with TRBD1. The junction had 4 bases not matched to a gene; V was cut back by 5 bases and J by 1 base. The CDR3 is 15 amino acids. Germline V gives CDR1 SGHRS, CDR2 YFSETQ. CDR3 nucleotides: TGCGCCAGCAGTCGACAGGGGGGTTCCTACAATGAGCAGTTCTTC. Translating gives CASSRQGGSYNEQFF. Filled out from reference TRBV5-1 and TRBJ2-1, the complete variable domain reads KAGVTQTPRYLIKTRGQQVTLSCSPISGHRSVSWYQQTPGQGLQFLFEYFSETQRNKGNFPGRFSGRQFSNSRSEMNVSTLELGDSALYLCASSRQGGSYNEQFFGPGTRLTVL.